The 12 T cell receptor beta chains reported below all come from one sample, sequenced in a study of T cell responses to AZD1222 COVID-19 vaccine. Data came from immunoSEQ multiplex PCR; TCRdb stores just in-frame clones and leaves some out. The table records 150,000 to 200,000 clones, about nine tenths of them present only once. The material sequenced was peripheral blood, taken on day 0 of AZD1222 vaccination. Receptors were obtained from an adult in good health.

This sequence joins TRBV18 and TRBJ1-2, with 7 bases aligning to TRBD1. Germline V gives CDR1 KGHSH, CDR2 LQKENI. Trimming removed 5 bases from V and 3 bases from J; junction bases left unmatched: 9. This CDR3 region has 15 residues. This chain's CDR3 is CASSSGNRGDYGYTF. CDR3 sequence (DNA): TGTGCCAGCTCATCGGGGAACAGGGGTGACTATGGCTACACCTTC.

The genes are TRBV6-5 and TRBJ1-6; the D is unclear. The germline V gene has CDR1 MNHEY and CDR2 SVGAGI. CDR3 length equals 15 residues. Trimming took off 2 bases at V and 5 bases at J, with 10 bases between the two ends. The CDR3 bases are TGTGCCAGCAGTTACATCCCCCCCGATAATTCACCCCTCCACTTT. Its protein is CASSYIPPDNSPLHF.

V and J are TRBV19 and TRBJ1-5; possible D gene TRBD1, 5 bases. V lost 0 bases and J 0 bases, leaving 9 bases between the germline ends. Germline V gives CDR1 LNHDA, CDR2 SQIVND (reference sequence). The CDR3 loop spans 16 amino acids. CDR3 region: CASSIEDTYSNQPQHF. CDR3 sequence (DNA): TGTGCCAGTAGTATAGAGGACACCTATAGCAATCAGCCCCAGCATTTT.

Only one count was recorded for this clone. The V call is TRBV5-1, the J call TRBJ2-1; the match to TRBD2 covers 13 bases. The V gene end was trimmed by 5 bases and the J gene end by 5 bases; junction bases not matched to a gene: 4. The length of the CDR3 is 15 residues. From germline, CDR1 is SGHRS and CDR2 YFSETQ. The CDR3 is CASRSGTSGNNEQFF. In nucleotides, the CDR3 is TGCGCCAGCAGAAGCGGGACTAGCGGGAACAATGAGCAGTTCTTC.

This clone was counted once. V usage is TRBV19 and J usage is TRBJ1-5, with D perhaps TRBD1 (6 bases). V lost 3 bases to trimming and J lost 7 bases, with 13 bases between them. The germline CDR1 and CDR2 sequences are LNHDA and SQIVND (reference sequence). The CDR3 length is 14 residues. For the CDR3, the DNA is TGTGCCAGTAGTATCACAGGGCGAGGGCAGCCCCAGCATTTT. This sequence encodes CASSITGRGQPQHF.

V usage is TRBV30 and J usage is TRBJ2-7, with D unresolved. V was pared by 0 bases and J by 2 bases, with 14 bases between. Germline V CDR1 and CDR2: GTSNPN, SVGIG (reference sequence). This CDR3 contains 15 residues. The CDR3 DNA is TGTGCCTGGAGTGTAAGTACCCTAGGCCCCTACGAGCAGTACTTC. This translates into CAWSVSTLGPYEQYF.

V is TRBV7-9 and J is TRBJ2-1; D gene uncertain. Germline V gives CDR1 SEHNR, CDR2 FQNEAQ (reference sequence). This CDR3 region has 16 residues. V lost 0 bases to trimming and J lost 2 bases, with 11 bases between them. Here the CDR3 reads CASSLAPAKPYNEQFF. As DNA, the CDR3 is TGTGCCAGCAGCTTAGCCCCAGCAAAACCCTACAATGAGCAGTTCTTC.

V usage is TRBV6-5 and J usage is TRBJ1-1; 7 bases are a match to TRBD1. The germline V gene encodes CDR1 MNHEY and CDR2 SVGAGI. This CDR3 has 16 residues. Trimming removed 4 bases from V and 0 bases from J; junction bases left unmatched: 8. Written as DNA, the CDR3 is TGTGCCAGCAGTTTCCTTTCGGGACAGATGAACACTGAAGCTTTCTTT. Translation: CASSFLSGQMNTEAFF.

The chain uses TRBV19 and TRBJ1-6; unclear D gene. Germline V gene lookup returns CDR1 LNHDA and CDR2 SQIVND (reference sequence). This CDR3 is built from 16 residues. Between the trimmed V and J ends, which lost 4 bases and 3 bases, there was a span of 13 bases. For the CDR3, the DNA is TGTGCCAGTAGTACAGGTTTCTTCGGCTATAATTCACCCCTCCACTTT. It is translated as CASSTGFFGYNSPLHF.

This chain uses TRBV10-3 with TRBJ2-1; TRBD1 or TRBD2 may be the D gene (5 bases each). Per the germline V gene, CDR1 is ENHRY and CDR2 is SYGVKD. The V gene lost 7 bases and the J gene lost 7 bases, with 17 bases spanning the gap. The CDR3 has 14 residues. CDR3 nucleotides: TGTGCCATCACTAACTCCGGGGACGGGAATGAGCAGTTCTTC. Translated, it gives CAITNSGDGNEQFF.

V and J are TRBV4-1 and TRBJ1-2; D is perhaps TRBD1 (6 bases). The CDR3 consists of 16 residues. Trimming took 0 bases from V and 8 from J, leaving 19 bases between them. Germline CDR1 MGHRA, CDR2 YSYEKL. For the CDR3, the DNA is TGCGCCAGCAGCCAAGAGGGAATGGGGGCGGCAGTGGGCTACACCTTC. Translating gives CASSQEGMGAAVGYTF.

This clone was counted a single time. The chain employs TRBV28 and TRBJ1-6, with D hard to call. CDR1 is MDHEN, CDR2 SYDVKM, per germline. The CDR3 runs to 14 residues. V was trimmed by 2 bases and J by 8 bases, leaving 10 bases between them. The CDR3 loop reads CASSLKGNYSPLHF. The DNA for the CDR3 is TGTGCCAGCAGTTTAAAGGGAAACTATTCACCCCTCCACTTT.